Reported below is one T cell receptor beta chain. The antigen is undetermined. This sample was taken from a study of Ad26.COV2.S vaccination and SARS-CoV-2 variants. Study-wide background: Ad26.COV2.S, an intramuscular injection, was given once or twice 56 days apart.

The germline V gene encodes CDR1 SQVTM and CDR2 ANQGSEA. V gave up 6 bases and J gave up 1 base; unmatched junction bases: 9. CDR3 size: 15 residues. Libraries were prepared by immunoSEQ multiplex PCR; TCRdb keeps only in-frame clonotypes and omits some of them. The sample includes roughly 680,000 clones, around 90% of them seen just once. General study results and limits: Vaccinees and placebo recipients showed similar non-spike TCR breadth.

Treatment given: over 15 received Ad26.COV2.S at low or high dose, single or two shots; 5 received placebo; per-sample allocation not given. Each sample was drawn 63 days after the first injection (of vaccine or placebo). An adult donor aged 18-55 years was enrolled in Boston. The J gene is TRBJ2-3, the V gene TRBV29-1; 8 nucleotides match TRBD2. The sequencing here drew on peripheral blood, taken in a trial of Ad26.COV2.S vaccine versus placebo. The sequence was obtained from a person aged 18-60 years who received the Ad26.COV2.S COVID-19 vaccine or a placebo. The CDR3 coding sequence is TGCAGCGTGCGAAGGATAGCGGGACGCACAGATACGCAGTATTTT. This codes for CSVRRIAGRTDTQYF.